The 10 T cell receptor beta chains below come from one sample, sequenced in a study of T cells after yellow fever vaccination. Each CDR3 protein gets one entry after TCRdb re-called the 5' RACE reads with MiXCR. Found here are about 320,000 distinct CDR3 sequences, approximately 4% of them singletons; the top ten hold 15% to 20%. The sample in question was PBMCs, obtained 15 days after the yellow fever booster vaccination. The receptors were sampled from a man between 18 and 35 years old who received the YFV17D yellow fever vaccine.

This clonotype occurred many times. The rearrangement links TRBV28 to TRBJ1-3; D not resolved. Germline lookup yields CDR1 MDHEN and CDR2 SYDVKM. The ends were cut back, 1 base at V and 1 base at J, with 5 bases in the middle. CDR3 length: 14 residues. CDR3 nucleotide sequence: TGTGCCAGCAGTTTATCGGGGTCTGGAAACACCATATATTTT. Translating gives CASSLSGSGNTIYF.

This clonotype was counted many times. This chain's CDR3 is CASSLGADYEQYV. CDR3 in DNA: TGTGCCAGCAGCCTCGGAGCGGACTACGAGCAGTACGTC. This rearrangement joins TRBV7-2 to TRBJ2-7, with D possibly being TRBD2 (5 bases). Per germline, CDR1 SGHTA and CDR2 FQGNSA. Trimming pared 5 bases from V and 3 bases from J, leaving 11 bases between. This CDR3 has 13 residues.

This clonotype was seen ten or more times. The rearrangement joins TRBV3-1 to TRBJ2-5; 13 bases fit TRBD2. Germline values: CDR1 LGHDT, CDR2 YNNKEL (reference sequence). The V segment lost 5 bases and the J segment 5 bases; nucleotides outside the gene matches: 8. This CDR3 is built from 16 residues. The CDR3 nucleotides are TGTGCCAGCAGCTCCTCACTAGCGGGGGGGCGGGAGACCCAGTACTTC. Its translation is CASSSSLAGGRETQYF.

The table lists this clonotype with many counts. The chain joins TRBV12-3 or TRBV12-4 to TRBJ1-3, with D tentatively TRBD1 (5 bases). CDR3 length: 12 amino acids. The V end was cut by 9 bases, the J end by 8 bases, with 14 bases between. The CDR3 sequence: CASSEVGDTIYF. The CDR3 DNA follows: TGTGCCAGTAGTGAAGTGGGGGACACCATATATTTT.

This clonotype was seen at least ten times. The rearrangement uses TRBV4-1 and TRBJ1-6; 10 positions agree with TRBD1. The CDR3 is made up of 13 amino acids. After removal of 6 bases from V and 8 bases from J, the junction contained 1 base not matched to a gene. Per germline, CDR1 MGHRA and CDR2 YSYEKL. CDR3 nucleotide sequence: TGCGCCAGCAGGACAGGGGGCGATTCACCCCTCCACTTT. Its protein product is CASRTGGDSPLHF.

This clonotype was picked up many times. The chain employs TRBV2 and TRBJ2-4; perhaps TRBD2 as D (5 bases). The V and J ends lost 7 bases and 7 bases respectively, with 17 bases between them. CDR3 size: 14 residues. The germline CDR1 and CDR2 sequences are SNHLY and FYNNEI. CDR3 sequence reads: CASMGSGVRNIQYF. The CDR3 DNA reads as TGTGCCAGCATGGGTTCCGGGGTTAGGAACATTCAGTACTTC.

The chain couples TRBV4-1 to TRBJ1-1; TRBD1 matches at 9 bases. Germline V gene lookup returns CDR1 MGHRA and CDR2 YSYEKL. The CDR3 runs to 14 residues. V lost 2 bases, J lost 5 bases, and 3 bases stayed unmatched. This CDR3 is CASSQPGQGTEAFF. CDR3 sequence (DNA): TGCGCCAGCAGCCAACCGGGACAGGGAACTGAAGCTTTCTTT.

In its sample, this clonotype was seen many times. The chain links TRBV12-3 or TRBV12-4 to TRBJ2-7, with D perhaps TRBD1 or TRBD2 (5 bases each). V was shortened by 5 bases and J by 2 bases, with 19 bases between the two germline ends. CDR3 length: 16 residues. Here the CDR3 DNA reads TGTGCCAGCAGTACCCCGGGGACCCGTTTAACCTACGAGCAGTACTTC. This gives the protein CASSTPGTRLTYEQYF.

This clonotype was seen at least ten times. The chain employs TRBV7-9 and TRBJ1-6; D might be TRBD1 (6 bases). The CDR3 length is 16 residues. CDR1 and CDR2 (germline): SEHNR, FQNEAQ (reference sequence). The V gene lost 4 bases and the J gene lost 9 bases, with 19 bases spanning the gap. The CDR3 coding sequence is TGTGCCAGCAGCTCACCCCCCGGGACATTAAGTTCACCCCTCCACTTT. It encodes CASSSPPGTLSSPLHF.

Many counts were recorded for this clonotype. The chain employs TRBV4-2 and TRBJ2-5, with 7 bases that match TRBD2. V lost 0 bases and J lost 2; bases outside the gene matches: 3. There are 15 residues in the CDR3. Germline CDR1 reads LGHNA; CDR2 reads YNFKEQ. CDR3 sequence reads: CASSQDPGGQETQYF. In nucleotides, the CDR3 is TGTGCCAGCAGCCAAGATCCGGGGGGACAAGAGACCCAGTACTTC.